The clone carrying this TCR beta chain was seen just once. The data were obtained in a study of T cell changes during pregnancy in multiple sclerosis. Germline-derived CDR1 and CDR2 are MNHNS and SASEGT. V shed 6 bases, J shed 2 bases, and the junction held 4 bases outside the gene matches. The CDR3 runs 13 residues. Using immunoSEQ multiplex PCR, the repertoire was profiled, and TCRdb retains in-frame clones only, with some absent. The sample has under 75,000 clones; around 90% are singletons. The chain couples TRBV6-1 to TRBJ2-7; TRBD2 matches at 7 bases. Specimen: CD4+ T cells from peripheral blood mononuclear cells, collected after pregnancy. This clonotype originated in a female donor with multiple sclerosis, enrolled in a pregnancy study. As DNA, the CDR3 is TGTGCCAGCAGGGTAGCGGGCCCCTACGAGCAGTACTTC. Translating it yields CASRVAGPYEQYF.